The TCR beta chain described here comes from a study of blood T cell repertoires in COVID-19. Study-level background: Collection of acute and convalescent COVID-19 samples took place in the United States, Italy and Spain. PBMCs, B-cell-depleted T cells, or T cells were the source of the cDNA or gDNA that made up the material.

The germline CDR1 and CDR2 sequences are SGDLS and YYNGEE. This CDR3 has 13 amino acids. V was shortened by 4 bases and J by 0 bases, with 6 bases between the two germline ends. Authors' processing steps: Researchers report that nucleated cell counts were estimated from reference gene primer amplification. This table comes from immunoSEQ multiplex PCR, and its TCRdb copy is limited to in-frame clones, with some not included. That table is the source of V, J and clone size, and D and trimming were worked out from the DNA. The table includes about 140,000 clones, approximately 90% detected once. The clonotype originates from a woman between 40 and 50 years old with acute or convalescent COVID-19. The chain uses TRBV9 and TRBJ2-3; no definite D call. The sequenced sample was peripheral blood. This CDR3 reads CASSPGSTDTQYF. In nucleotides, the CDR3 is TGTGCCAGCAGCCCAGGTAGCACAGATACGCAGTATTTT.